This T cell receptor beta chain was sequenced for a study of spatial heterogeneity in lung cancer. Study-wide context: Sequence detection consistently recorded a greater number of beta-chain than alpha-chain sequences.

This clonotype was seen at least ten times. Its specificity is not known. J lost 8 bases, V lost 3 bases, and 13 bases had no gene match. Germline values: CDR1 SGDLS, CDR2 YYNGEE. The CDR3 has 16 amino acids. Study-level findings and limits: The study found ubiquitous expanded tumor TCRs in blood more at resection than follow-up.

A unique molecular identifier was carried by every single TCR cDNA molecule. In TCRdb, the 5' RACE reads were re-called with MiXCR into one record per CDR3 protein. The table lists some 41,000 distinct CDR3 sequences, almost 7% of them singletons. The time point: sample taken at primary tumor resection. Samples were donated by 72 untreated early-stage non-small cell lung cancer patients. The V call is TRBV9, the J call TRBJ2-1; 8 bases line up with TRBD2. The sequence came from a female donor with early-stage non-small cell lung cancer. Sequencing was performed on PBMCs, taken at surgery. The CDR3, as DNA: TGTGCCAGCAGCGCGGATGGTGGGACTAGAGGCGATGAGCAGTTCTTC. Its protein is CASSADGGTRGDEQFF. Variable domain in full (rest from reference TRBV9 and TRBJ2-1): DSGVTQTPKHLITATGQRVTLRCSPRSGDLSVYWYQQSLDQGLQFLIQYYNGEERAKGNILERFSAQQFPDLHSELNLSSLELGDSALYFCASSADGGTRGDEQFFGPGTRLTVL.